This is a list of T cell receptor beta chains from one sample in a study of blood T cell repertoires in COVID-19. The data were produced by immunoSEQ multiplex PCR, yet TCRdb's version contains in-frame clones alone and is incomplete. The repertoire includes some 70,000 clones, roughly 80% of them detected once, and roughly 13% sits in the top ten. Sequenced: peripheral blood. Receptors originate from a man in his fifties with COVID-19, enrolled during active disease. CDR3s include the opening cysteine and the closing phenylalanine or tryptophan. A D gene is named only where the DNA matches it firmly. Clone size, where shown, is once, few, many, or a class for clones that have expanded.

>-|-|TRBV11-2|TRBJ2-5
CASSFSLSQETQYF
TGTGCCAGCAGTTTTAGCTTATCGCAAGAGACCCAGTACTTC
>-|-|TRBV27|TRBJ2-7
CASSSNEASSYEQYF
TGTGCCAGCAGTTCCAACGAGGCGAGCTCCTACGAGCAGTACTTC
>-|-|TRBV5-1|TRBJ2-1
CASSFRRYNEQFF
TGCGCCAGCAGCTTTAGGCGGTACAATGAGCAGTTCTTC
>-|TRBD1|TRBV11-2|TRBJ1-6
CASRIRTGGINSPLHF
TGTGCCAGCAGAATACGGACAGGGGGAATCAATTCACCCCTCCACTTT
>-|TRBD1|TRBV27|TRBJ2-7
CASRIGQGASYEQYF
TGTGCCAGCAGAATTGGACAGGGGGCGTCCTACGAGCAGTACTTC
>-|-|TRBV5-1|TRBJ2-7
CASSRQSSYEQYF
TGCGCCAGCAGCCGACAGAGCTCCTACGAGCAGTACTTC
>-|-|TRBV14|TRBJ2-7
CASSRAAYEQYF
TGTGCCAGCAGCCGGGCCGCCTACGAGCAGTACTTC
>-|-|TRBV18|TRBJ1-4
CASSPGAANEKLFF
TGTGCCAGCTCACCGGGGGCGGCTAATGAAAAACTGTTTTTT
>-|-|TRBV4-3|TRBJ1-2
CASSQDRRGRNGYTF
TGCGCCAGCAGCCAAGATCGCCGGGGGAGGAATGGCTACACCTTC
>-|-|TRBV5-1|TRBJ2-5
CASSPEGQLVWETQYF
TGCGCCAGCAGCCCGGAGGGGCAGCTGGTTTGGGAGACCCAGTACTTC
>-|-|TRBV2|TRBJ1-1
CASNTGLMNTEAFF
TGTGCCAGCAATACGGGACTCATGAACACTGAAGCTTTCTTT
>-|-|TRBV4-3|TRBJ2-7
CASSQDRGSYEQYF
TGCGCCAGCAGCCAAGATCGGGGATCCTACGAGCAGTACTTC
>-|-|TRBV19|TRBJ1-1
CASLRGEGHRTNTEAFF
TGTGCCAGTCTACGGGGGGAGGGGCACCGTACGAACACTGAAGCTTTCTTT
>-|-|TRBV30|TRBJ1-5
CAWGRGFFQPQHF
TGTGCCTGGGGTAGGGGGTTCTTTCAGCCCCAGCATTTT
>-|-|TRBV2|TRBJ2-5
CASSDFWGGPTQETQYF
TGTGCCAGCAGTGACTTCTGGGGGGGCCCTACCCAAGAGACCCAGTACTTC
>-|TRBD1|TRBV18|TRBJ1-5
CASSPPGGQGNQPQHF
TGTGCCAGCTCACCACCGGGGGGACAGGGGAATCAGCCCCAGCATTTT
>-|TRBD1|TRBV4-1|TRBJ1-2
CASSQRERDSYGYTF
TGCGCCAGCAGCCAGAGAGAACGGGACAGCTATGGCTACACCTTC
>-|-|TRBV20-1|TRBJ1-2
CSASSGGNYGYTF
TGCAGTGCTAGTTCTGGGGGCAACTATGGCTACACCTTC
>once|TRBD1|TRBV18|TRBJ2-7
CASSPTTGGYEQYF
TGTGCCAGCTCACCCACGACAGGGGGCTACGAGCAGTACTTC
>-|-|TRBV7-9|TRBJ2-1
CASSLRLGSSSEQFF
TGTGCCAGCAGCCTCCGACTAGGGAGTTCGAGTGAGCAGTTCTTC
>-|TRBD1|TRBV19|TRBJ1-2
CASRWGQPNYGYTF
TGTGCCAGTAGGTGGGGACAGCCTAACTATGGCTACACCTTC
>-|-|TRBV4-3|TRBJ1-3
CASSPPGTGNTIYF
TGCGCCAGCAGCCCACCCGGGACTGGAAACACCATATATTTT
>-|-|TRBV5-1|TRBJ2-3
CASSLAVLMEADTQYF
TGCGCCAGCAGCTTGGCGGTCCTTATGGAGGCAGATACGCAGTATTTT
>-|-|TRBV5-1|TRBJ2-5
CASSLGGLGPGEETQYF
TGCGCCAGCAGCCTGGGCGGGCTAGGCCCCGGGGAGGAGACCCAGTACTTC
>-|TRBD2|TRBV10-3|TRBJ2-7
CAISVLAGTSSEQYF
TGTGCCATCAGTGTGTTAGCGGGGACCTCTTCCGAGCAGTACTTC
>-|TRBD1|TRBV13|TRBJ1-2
CASSERTGSDGYTF
TGTGCCAGCAGCGAAAGGACAGGGTCAGATGGCTACACCTTC
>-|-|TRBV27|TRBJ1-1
CASKSSQNTEAFF
TGTGCCAGCAAATCGAGCCAGAACACTGAAGCTTTCTTT
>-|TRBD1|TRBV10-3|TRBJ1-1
CAIRITGGDTEAFF
TGTGCCATCAGGATTACAGGGGGGGACACTGAAGCTTTCTTT
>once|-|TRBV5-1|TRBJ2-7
CASSNPTVQGEQYF
TGCGCCAGCAGCAACCCTACGGTTCAGGGCGAGCAGTACTTC
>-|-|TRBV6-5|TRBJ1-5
CASSVVGLGNQPQHF
TGTGCCAGCAGCGTTGTGGGGCTGGGTAATCAGCCCCAGCATTTT
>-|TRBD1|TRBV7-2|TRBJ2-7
CASSATGGRSYEQYF
TGTGCCAGCAGCGCGACAGGGGGTCGGTCCTACGAGCAGTACTTC
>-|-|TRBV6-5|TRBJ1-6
CASRQGKTYNSPLHF
TGTGCCAGCAGACAGGGTAAAACATATAATTCACCCCTCCACTTT
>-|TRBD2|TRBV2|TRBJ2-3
CASSGLATDTQYF
TGTGCCAGCAGTGGACTAGCGACAGATACGCAGTATTTT
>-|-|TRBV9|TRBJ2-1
CASSPSPTSSEQFF
TGTGCCAGCAGCCCCTCCCCAACAAGTTCTGAGCAGTTCTTC
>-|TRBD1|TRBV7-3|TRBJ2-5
CASSPGQAETQYF
TGTGCCAGCAGCCCGGGACAGGCGGAGACCCAGTACTTC
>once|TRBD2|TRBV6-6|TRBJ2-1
CASSSSGGRYNEQFF
TGTGCCAGCAGTTCTAGCGGGGGGAGATACAATGAGCAGTTCTTC
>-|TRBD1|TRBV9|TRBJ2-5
CASSLMGQGQETQYF
TGTGCCAGCAGTCTTATGGGACAGGGACAAGAGACCCAGTACTTC
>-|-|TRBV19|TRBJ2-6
CASRGGSGANVLTF
TGTGCCAGTAGAGGGGGCTCTGGGGCCAACGTCCTGACTTTC
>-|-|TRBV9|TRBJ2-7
CASSGTSGLPSEQYF
TGTGCCAGCAGCGGAACTTCAGGGTTACCTAGCGAGCAGTACTTC
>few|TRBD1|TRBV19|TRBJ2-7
CASSIDRVNEQYF
TGTGCCAGTAGTATTGACAGGGTCAACGAGCAGTACTTC
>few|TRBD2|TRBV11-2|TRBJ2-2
CASSLNGEGGGELFF
TGTGCCAGCAGCTTAAATGGGGAGGGAGGCGGGGAGCTGTTTTTT